Listed here is a single T cell receptor (beta chain). These data originate in a study of T cell changes during pregnancy in multiple sclerosis. Using immunoSEQ multiplex PCR, the repertoire was profiled, and TCRdb retains in-frame clones only, with some absent. The sample lists more than 55,000 clones, about nine tenths occurring once. Trimming stripped 3 bases from V and 5 bases from J, with 22 bases between. Germline values: CDR1 LNHDA, CDR2 SQIVND (reference sequence). The CDR3 covers 17 residues. Material: peripheral blood, obtained in the second trimester of pregnancy. V is TRBV19 and J is TRBJ1-1, with TRBD1 as a possible D gene (6 bases). The TCR was taken from a female donor with multiple sclerosis, enrolled in a pregnancy study. CDR3 sequence: CASSIPGTRARRTEAFF. The DNA of the CDR3 is TGTGCCAGTAGTATTCCCGGGACAAGGGCCCGTCGGACTGAAGCTTTCTTT.